This T cell receptor beta chain came from a study of T-cell memory formation after mild COVID-19. Findings and limits, study-wide: Contracting CD8+ clones were enriched in EMRA, CD4+ mainly in CM and EM.

Points on this clonotype: Its antigen is not identified.

This CDR3 is 17 amino acids long. V dropped 1 base and J dropped 5 bases, with 20 bases sitting between them. Germline V gene sequence: CDR1 SEHNR, CDR2 FQNEAQ (reference sequence). Each CDR3 protein is one row after TCRdb ran MiXCR on the 5' RACE reads. The data hold under 650,000 distinct CDR3 sequences, with over 15% observed a single time. The sample was PBMCs or a T cell subset sorted from them (not recorded which). The receptor's source is an adult woman who had mild COVID-19 (a few samples of this study predate the infection). Cell type and time point are not known. This chain connects TRBV7-9 to TRBJ2-5, with D maybe TRBD2 (5 bases). CDR3 protein: CASSLGILDLRWETQYF. The CDR3 nucleotides are TGTGCCAGCAGCTTAGGTATCCTGGACTTGCGATGGGAGACCCAGTACTTC.